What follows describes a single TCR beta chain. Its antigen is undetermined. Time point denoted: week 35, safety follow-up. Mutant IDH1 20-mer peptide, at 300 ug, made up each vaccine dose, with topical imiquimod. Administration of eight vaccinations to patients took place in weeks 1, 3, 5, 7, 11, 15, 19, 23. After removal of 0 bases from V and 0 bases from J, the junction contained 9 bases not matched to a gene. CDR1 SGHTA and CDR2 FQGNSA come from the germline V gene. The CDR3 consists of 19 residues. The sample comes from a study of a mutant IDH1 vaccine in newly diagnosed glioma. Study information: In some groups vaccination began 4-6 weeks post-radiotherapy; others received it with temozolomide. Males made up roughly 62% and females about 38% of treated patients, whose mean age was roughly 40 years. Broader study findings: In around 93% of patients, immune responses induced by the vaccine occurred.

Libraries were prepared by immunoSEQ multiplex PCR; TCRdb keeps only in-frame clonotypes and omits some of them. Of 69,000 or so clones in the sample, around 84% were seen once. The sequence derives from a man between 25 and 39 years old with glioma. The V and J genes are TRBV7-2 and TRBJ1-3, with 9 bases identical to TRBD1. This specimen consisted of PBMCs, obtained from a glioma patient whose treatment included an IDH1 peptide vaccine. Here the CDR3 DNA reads TGTGCCAGCAGCTTAGCGATCCGGGACAGGGACTCCTCTGGAAACACCATATATTTT. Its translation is CASSLAIRDRDSSGNTIYF.